These T cell receptor beta chains were read from a single sample in a study of technical replicates of blood from several donors. Only in-frame clones appear in the TCRdb table, and some are missing; sequencing was by immunoSEQ multiplex PCR. This table holds around 100,000 clones, 90% to 97% found once. The sequenced material came from T cells isolated from PBMCs. These receptors were taken from a human donor in good health. CDR3s include the opening cysteine and the closing phenylalanine or tryptophan. A D gene is named only where the DNA matches it firmly. Size is stated for part of the rows, as once, few or many counts, or as a class when the clone is expanded.

v_gene	abundance	d_gene	j_gene	CDR3nt	CDR3aa
TRBV7-9	-	-	TRBJ1-3	TGTGCCACCATAAGTAGCTCTGGAAACACCATATATTTT	CATISSSGNTIYF
TRBV5-1	-	TRBD2	TRBJ2-3	TGCGCCAGCAGCTTTGGCGGGGGAAGCACAGATACGCAGTATTTT	CASSFGGGSTDTQYF
TRBV5-1	once	TRBD2	TRBJ2-1	TGCGCCAGCAGCTCCTCCCTAAGACTAGCGGGATACAATGAGCAGTTCTTC	CASSSSLRLAGYNEQFF
TRBV27	-	TRBD1	TRBJ1-5	TGTGCCAGCAGTCGGGGACAGGGGTTTCAGCCCCAGCATTTT	CASSRGQGFQPQHF
TRBV19	-	-	TRBJ1-1	TGTGCCAGTAGTATAGGGGGACCGAGGGACTCTGAAGCTTTCTTT	CASSIGGPRDSEAFF
TRBV9	-	TRBD1	TRBJ2-1	TGTGCCAGCAGCGGACCGGACAGGGACAATGAGCAGTTCTTC	CASSGPDRDNEQFF
TRBV7-2	-	TRBD2	TRBJ2-7	TGTGCCAGCAGCTCGTTAGGAGCGGGGTACGAGCAGTACTTC	CASSSLGAGYEQYF
TRBV7-9	-	-	TRBJ2-1	TGTGCCAGCAGCTTAGGGGTGGACAACAATGAGCAGTTCTTC	CASSLGVDNNEQFF
TRBV27	-	-	TRBJ2-7	TGTGCCAGCAGTTTATACCCCGACCGAGCGTCCTACGAGCAGTACTTC	CASSLYPDRASYEQYF
TRBV13	-	TRBD2	TRBJ2-1	TGTGCCAGCAGCGGGGGACTAGCCGATTCCAGCTTCTCCTACAATGAGCAGTTCTTC	CASSGGLADSSFSYNEQFF
TRBV30	-	-	TRBJ1-2	TGTGCCTGGAGTGTAAAGGGGGAGAGCGGTGGCTACACCTTC	CAWSVKGESGGYTF
TRBV2	-	-	TRBJ1-1	TGTGCCAGCACCCAGATGAACACTGAAGCTTTCTTT	CASTQMNTEAFF
TRBV14	-	-	TRBJ2-5	TGTGCCAGCAGCCAAGGTCTGCGGGGATCCTTGGAGACCCAGTACTTC	CASSQGLRGSLETQYF
TRBV13	-	TRBD2	TRBJ2-1	TGTGCCAGCAGCCTACTAGCGGGTTTCTTCAATGAGCAGTTCTTC	CASSLLAGFFNEQFF
TRBV28	-	TRBD1	TRBJ1-2	TGTGCCAGCAGACCGGGACAGCGAATCTATGGCTACACCTTC	CASRPGQRIYGYTF
TRBV4-2	-	-	TRBJ2-1	TGTGCCAGCAGCCGACAAGTCGAAAGCTCCTACAATGAGCAGTTCTTC	CASSRQVESSYNEQFF
TRBV10-3	-	-	TRBJ2-2	TGTGCCATCAGTGAGTCGGGGGGAGGTGGCACCGGGGAGCTGTTTTTT	CAISESGGGGTGELFF
TRBV5-1	-	TRBD2	TRBJ2-3	TGCGCCAGCAGCTTCGGACTAGCGGGAGACAGGGGAGATACGCAGTATTTT	CASSFGLAGDRGDTQYF
TRBV7-9	-	-	TRBJ2-7	TGTGCCAGCGGTGCTGGGCAGGAAACCTACGAGCAGTACTTC	CASGAGQETYEQYF
TRBV28	-	-	TRBJ1-5	TGTGCCAGCAAACTTATCGGTCAGCCCCAGCATTTT	CASKLIGQPQHF
TRBV10-1	-	-	TRBJ1-4	TGCGCCAGCAGTGCAGGGCAGGCCCCACGCCTCCTGTTTTTT	CASSAGQAPRLLFF
TRBV7-2	-	TRBD2	TRBJ2-3	TGTGCCAGCAGCTTACGGCGGGAGATTGGGAGCACAGATACGCAGTATTTT	CASSLRREIGSTDTQYF
TRBV7-2	-	TRBD2	TRBJ2-7	TGTGCCAGCAGCTTGGTAGCGGGGGTCTACGAGCAGTACTTC	CASSLVAGVYEQYF
TRBV28	-	-	TRBJ1-4	TGTGCCAGCAGTTCGCTAAACAGCCAGGAAAAACTGTTTTTT	CASSSLNSQEKLFF
TRBV7-9	-	TRBD1	TRBJ2-7	TGTGCCAGCAGCTCACAGGGGACCCCCTACGAGCAGTACTTC	CASSSQGTPYEQYF
TRBV30	few	-	TRBJ2-5	TGTGCCTGGAGTGTCCAGGGTACGGAGACCCAGTACTTC	CAWSVQGTETQYF
TRBV10-3	-	TRBD2	TRBJ2-1	TGTGCCATCAGTGACACTAGCGGGACCTACAATGAGCAGTTCTTC	CAISDTSGTYNEQFF
TRBV7-9	-	TRBD1	TRBJ2-3	TGTGCCAGCAGCCCCGGACAGGCCACAGATACGCAGTATTTT	CASSPGQATDTQYF
TRBV5-5	-	TRBD1	TRBJ1-4	TGTGCCAGCAGCTTGGGCAAAGGGACAGGGGATGGAGAAAAACTGTTTTTT	CASSLGKGTGDGEKLFF
TRBV7-9	-	TRBD1	TRBJ2-1	TGTGCCAGCAGCTTCCCTGGACAGGGACCACGCAGCTTCTACAATGAGCAGTTCTTC	CASSFPGQGPRSFYNEQFF
TRBV6-5	-	-	TRBJ1-5	TGTGCCAGCAGTTACTCGACTCATCAGCCCCAGCATTTT	CASSYSTHQPQHF
TRBV7-6	-	TRBD2	TRBJ2-1	TGTGCCAGCAGCTTAAGCGGGAGGGCCTCCAATGAGCAGTTCTTC	CASSLSGRASNEQFF
TRBV5-4	-	TRBD2	TRBJ2-7	TGTGCCAGCAGCTGGGGACTAGCGGGAGCTGAATACGAGCAGTACTTC	CASSWGLAGAEYEQYF
TRBV7-2	-	-	TRBJ1-1	TGTGCCAGCAGCTTAGTAGCGGGGGAAGGAGCTTTCTTT	CASSLVAGEGAFF
TRBV6-6	-	TRBD1	TRBJ2-2	TGTGCCAGCAGTTATCCTCTAGACAGGGCGAACGGGGAGCTGTTTTTT	CASSYPLDRANGELFF
TRBV29-1	-	TRBD1	TRBJ2-5	TGCAGCGCTTACAGGGGGGAGACCCAGTACTTC	CSAYRGETQYF
TRBV6-5	-	-	TRBJ1-1	TGTGCCAGCAGAATACAGGGTGCGACCCCTGAAGCTTTCTTT	CASRIQGATPEAFF
TRBV6-5	once	TRBD1	TRBJ2-7	TGTGCCAGCAGCCCCCGGGACAGTTCCTTCTACGAGCAGTACTTC	CASSPRDSSFYEQYF
TRBV5-6	-	TRBD1	TRBJ2-1	TGTGCCAGCAGCTCGGTGACAGGGTGGGTCTCCTACAATGAGCAGTTCTTC	CASSSVTGWVSYNEQFF
TRBV6-4	-	-	TRBJ2-3	TGTGCCAGCAGTGACTCCACAGGAGTCACAGATACGCAGTATTTT	CASSDSTGVTDTQYF
TRBV6-5	once	-	TRBJ2-7	TGTGCCACCGGAGCGGAACCATACTTC	CATGAEPYF
TRBV9	-	-	TRBJ2-5	TGTGCCAGCAGCGTAGATTGGGGCGAAGAGACCCAGTACTTC	CASSVDWGEETQYF
TRBV6-5	-	TRBD1	TRBJ1-2	TGTGCCAGCGGCAGGACAGGGCTTGGCTACACCTTC	CASGRTGLGYTF
TRBV28	-	-	TRBJ2-7	TGTGCCATCTCAAGGGGTCGAGTCGAGCAGTACTTC	CAISRGRVEQYF
TRBV6-4	-	TRBD1	TRBJ1-2	TGTGCCAGCAGTCGGGACAGGAGCTATGGCTACACCTTC	CASSRDRSYGYTF
TRBV30	-	TRBD1	TRBJ2-1	TGTGCCTGGATGGGACAGGGGGCTTACAATGAGCAGTTCTTC	CAWMGQGAYNEQFF
TRBV11-1	-	-	TRBJ1-1	TGTGCCAGCAGGTCTATGAACACTGAAGCTTTCTTT	CASRSMNTEAFF
TRBV2	-	TRBD1	TRBJ1-1	TGTGCCAGCAGGCTGCCCCTGACAGGGGGCAACACTGAAGCTTTCTTT	CASRLPLTGGNTEAFF
TRBV11-3	few	-	TRBJ2-7	TGTGCCAGCATGGGGGGTACCGCCTACGAGCAGTACTTC	CASMGGTAYEQYF
TRBV19	-	TRBD1	TRBJ2-1	TGTGCCAGTAGGGAGGACAGGGCGGTAAATGAGCAGTTCTTC	CASREDRAVNEQFF
TRBV10-1	-	-	TRBJ2-3	TGCGCCAGCAGTGAGGCGGGTACCACTGGAGATACGCAGTATTTT	CASSEAGTTGDTQYF
TRBV7-2	-	TRBD2	TRBJ2-2	TGTGCCAGCAGCTTGAGCGGGAGGAACACCGGGGAGCTGTTTTTT	CASSLSGRNTGELFF
TRBV2	-	-	TRBJ2-7	TGTGCCAGCAGTGCCTTCTACGAGCAGTACTTC	CASSAFYEQYF
TRBV4-2	-	-	TRBJ1-1	TGTGCCAGCAGCCAAGATCTGAGGGAGATGAACACTGAAGCTTTCTTT	CASSQDLREMNTEAFF
TRBV5-1	-	TRBD2	TRBJ2-3	TGCGCCAGCAGCTTGGTATCGCGGGAGGGCTGGGGTACGCAGTATTTT	CASSLVSREGWGTQYF